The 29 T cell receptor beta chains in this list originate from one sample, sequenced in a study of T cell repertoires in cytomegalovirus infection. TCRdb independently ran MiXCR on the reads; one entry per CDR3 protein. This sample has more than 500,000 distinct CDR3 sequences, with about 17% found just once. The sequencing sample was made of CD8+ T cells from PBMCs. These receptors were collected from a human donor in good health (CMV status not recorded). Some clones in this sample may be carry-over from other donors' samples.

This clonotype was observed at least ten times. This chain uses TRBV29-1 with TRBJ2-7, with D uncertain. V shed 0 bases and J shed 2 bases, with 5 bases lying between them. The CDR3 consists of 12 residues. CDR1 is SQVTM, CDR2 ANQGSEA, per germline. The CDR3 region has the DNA TGCAGCGTTGAAGATACAACCTACGAGCAGTACTTC. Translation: CSVEDTTYEQYF.

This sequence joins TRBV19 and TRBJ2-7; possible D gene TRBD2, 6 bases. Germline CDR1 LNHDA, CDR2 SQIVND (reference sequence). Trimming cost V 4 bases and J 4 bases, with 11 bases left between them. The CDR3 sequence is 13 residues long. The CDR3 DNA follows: TGTGCCAGTAGTACGGGGGTGCGGTACGAGCAGTACTTC. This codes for CASSTGVRYEQYF.

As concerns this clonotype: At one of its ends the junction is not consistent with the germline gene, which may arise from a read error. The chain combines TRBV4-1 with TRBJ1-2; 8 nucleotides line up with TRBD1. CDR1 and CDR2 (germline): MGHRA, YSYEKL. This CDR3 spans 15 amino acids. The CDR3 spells CASSQEPGQGYGYTF. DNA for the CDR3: TGCGCCAGCAGTCAAGAGCCCGGACAGGGTTATGGCTACACCTTC.

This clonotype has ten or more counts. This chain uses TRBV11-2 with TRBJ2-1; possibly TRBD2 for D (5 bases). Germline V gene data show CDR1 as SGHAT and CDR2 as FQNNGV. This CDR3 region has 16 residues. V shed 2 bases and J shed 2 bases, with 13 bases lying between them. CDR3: CASSLRLSGTYNEQFF. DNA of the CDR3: TGTGCCAGCAGCTTAAGGTTGAGCGGAACCTACAATGAGCAGTTCTTC.

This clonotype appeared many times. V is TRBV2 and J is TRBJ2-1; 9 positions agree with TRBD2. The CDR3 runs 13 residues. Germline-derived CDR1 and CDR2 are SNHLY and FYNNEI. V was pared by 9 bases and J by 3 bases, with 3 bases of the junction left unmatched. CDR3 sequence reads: CASRTSDYNEQFF. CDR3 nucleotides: TGTGCCAGTCGGACTAGCGACTACAATGAGCAGTTCTTC.

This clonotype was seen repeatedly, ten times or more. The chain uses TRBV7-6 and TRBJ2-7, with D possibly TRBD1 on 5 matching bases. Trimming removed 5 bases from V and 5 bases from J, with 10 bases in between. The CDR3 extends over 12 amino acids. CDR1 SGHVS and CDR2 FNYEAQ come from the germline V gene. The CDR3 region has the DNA TGTGCCAGCAGCGGGCCAGGGAACGAGCAGTACTTC. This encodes CASSGPGNEQYF.

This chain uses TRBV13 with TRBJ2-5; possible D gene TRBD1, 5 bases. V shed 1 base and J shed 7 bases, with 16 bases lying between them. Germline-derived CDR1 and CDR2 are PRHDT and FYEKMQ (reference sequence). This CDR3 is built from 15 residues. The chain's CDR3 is CASSLERDRLPTQYF. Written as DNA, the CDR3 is TGTGCCAGCAGCTTAGAGAGAGACAGACTTCCGACCCAGTACTTC.

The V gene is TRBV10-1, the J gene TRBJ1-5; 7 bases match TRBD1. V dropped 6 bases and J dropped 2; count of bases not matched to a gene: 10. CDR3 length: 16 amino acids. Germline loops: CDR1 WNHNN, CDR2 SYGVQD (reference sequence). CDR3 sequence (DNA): TGCGCCAGCAGGGATACAGGGGTCGCCGGCAATCAGCCCCAGCATTTT. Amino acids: CASRDTGVAGNQPQHF.

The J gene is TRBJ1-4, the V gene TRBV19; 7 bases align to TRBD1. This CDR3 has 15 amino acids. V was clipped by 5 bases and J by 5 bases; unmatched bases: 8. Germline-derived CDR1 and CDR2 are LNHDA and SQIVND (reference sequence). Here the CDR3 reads CASSCWTGQNEKLFF. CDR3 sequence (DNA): TGTGCCAGTAGTTGCTGGACAGGACAAAATGAAAAACTGTTTTTT.

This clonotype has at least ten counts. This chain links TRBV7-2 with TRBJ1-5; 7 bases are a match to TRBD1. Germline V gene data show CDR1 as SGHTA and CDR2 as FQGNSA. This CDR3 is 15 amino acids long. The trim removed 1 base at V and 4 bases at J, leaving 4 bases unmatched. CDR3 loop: CASSLEGQLNQPQHF. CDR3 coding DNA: TGTGCCAGCAGCTTAGAGGGACAGCTTAATCAGCCCCAGCATTTT.

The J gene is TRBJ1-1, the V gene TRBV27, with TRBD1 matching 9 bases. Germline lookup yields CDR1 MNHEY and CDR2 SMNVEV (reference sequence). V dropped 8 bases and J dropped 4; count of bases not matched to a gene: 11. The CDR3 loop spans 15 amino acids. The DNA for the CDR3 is TGTGCCAGCCTTTCGAGGCCGGGACAGGGCACTGAAGCTTTCTTT. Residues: CASLSRPGQGTEAFF.

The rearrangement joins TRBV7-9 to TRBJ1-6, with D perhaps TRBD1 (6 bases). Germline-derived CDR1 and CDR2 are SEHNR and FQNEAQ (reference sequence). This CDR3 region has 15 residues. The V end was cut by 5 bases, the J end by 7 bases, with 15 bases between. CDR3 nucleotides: TGTGCCAGCAGCCCCACCGGGGGCGCGAATTCACCCCTCCACTTT. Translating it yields CASSPTGGANSPLHF.

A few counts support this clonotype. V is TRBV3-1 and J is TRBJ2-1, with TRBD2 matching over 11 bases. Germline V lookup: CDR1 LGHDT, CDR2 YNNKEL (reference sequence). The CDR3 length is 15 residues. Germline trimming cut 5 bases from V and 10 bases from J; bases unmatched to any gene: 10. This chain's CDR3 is CASSKTSGRSGEQFF. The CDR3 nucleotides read TGTGCCAGCAGCAAAACTAGCGGGAGATCAGGGGAGCAGTTCTTC.

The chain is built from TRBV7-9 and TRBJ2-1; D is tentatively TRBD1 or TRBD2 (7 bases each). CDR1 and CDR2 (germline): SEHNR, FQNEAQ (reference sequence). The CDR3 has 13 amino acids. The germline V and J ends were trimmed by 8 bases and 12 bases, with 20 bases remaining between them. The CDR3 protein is CASFQGGATGQFF. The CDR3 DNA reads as TGTGCCAGCTTTCAGGGGGGGGCCACCGGGCAGTTCTTC.

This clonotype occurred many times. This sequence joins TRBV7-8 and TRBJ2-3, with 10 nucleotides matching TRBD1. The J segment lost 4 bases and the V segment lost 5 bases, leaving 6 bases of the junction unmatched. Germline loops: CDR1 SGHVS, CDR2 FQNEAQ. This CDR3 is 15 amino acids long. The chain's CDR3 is CASSHDRGPADTQYF. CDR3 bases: TGTGCCAGCAGCCACGACAGGGGGCCGGCAGATACGCAGTATTTT.

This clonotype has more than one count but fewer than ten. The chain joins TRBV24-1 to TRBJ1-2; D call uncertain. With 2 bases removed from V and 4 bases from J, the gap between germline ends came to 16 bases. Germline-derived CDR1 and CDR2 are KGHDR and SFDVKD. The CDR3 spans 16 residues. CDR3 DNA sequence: TGTGCCACCAGTGATTCTAATAGTGACACACGCTATGGCTACACCTTC. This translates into CATSDSNSDTRYGYTF.

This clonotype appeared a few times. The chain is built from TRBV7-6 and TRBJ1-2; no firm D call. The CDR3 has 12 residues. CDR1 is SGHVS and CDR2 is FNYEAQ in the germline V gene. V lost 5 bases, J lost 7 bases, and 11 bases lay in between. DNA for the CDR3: TGTGCCAGCAGCCCTCGGGCGGCTGGCTACACCTTC. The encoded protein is CASSPRAAGYTF.

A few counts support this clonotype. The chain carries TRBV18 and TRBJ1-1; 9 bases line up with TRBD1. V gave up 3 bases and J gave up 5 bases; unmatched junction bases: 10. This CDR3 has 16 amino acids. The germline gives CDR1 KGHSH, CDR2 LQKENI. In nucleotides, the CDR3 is TGTGCCAGCTCACCGCGACAGGGGGAAGGGGAAACTGAAGCTTTCTTT. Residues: CASSPRQGEGETEAFF.

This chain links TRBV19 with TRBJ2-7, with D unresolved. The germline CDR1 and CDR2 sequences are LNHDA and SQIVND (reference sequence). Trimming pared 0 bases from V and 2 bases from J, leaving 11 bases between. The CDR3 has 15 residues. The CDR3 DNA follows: TGTGCCAGTAGTATAGATTCGGGTGCCACCTACGAGCAGTACTTC. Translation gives CASSIDSGATYEQYF. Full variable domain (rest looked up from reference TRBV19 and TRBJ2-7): DGGITQSPKYLFRKEGQNVTLSCEQNLNHDAMYWYRQDPGQGLRLIYYSQIVNDFQKGDIAEGYSVSREKKESFPLTVTSAQKNPTAFYLCASSIDSGATYEQYFGPGTRLTVT.

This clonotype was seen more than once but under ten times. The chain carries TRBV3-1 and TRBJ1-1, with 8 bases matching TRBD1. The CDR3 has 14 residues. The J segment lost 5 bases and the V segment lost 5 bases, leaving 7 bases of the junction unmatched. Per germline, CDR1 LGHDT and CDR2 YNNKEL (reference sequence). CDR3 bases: TGTGCCAGCAGCGAAAGGACAGGGTGGACTGAAGCTTTCTTT. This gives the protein CASSERTGWTEAFF.

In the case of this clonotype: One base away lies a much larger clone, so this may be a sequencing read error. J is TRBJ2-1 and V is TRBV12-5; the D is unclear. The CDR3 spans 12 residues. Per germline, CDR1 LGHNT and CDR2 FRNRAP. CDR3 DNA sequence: TGTGCTAGTGGTCTTCGAGTGAATGTGCAGTTCTTC. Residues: CASGLRVNVQFF. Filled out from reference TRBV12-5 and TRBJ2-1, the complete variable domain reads DARVTQTPRHKVTEMGQEVTMRCQPILGHNTVFWYRQTMMQGLELLAYFRNRAPLDDSGMPKDRFSAEMPDATLATLKIQPSEPRDSAVYFCASGLRVNVQFFGPGTRLTVL.

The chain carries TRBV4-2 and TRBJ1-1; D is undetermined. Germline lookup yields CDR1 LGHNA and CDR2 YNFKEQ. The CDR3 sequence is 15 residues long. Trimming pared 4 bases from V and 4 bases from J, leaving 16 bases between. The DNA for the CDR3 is TGTGCCAGCAGCCCTTCCGAGAGGGATATCACTGAAGCTTTCTTT. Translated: CASSPSERDITEAFF.

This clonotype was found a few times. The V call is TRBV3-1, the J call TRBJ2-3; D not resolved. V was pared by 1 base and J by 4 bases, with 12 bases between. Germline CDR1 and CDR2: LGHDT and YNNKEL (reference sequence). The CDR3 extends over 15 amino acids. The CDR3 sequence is CASSQVGLPPDTQYF. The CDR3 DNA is TGTGCCAGCAGCCAAGTTGGCCTCCCCCCAGATACGCAGTATTTT.

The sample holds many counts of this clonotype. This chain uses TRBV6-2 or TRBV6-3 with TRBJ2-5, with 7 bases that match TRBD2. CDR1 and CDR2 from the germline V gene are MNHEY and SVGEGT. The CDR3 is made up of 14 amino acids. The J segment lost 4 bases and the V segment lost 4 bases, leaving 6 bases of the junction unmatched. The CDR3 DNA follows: TGTGCCAGCAGTTCAACTAGCGTGGTAGAGACCCAGTACTTC. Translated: CASSSTSVVETQYF.

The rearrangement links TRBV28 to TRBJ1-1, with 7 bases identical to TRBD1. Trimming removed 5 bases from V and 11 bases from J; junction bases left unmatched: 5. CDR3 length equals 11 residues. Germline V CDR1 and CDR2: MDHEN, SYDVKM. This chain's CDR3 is CASSRGRGAFF. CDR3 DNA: TGTGCCAGCAGTAGGGGGCGAGGGGCTTTCTTT.

The chain's CDR3 is CAWSGGRNTEAFF. In nucleotides, the CDR3 is TGTGCCTGGAGCGGGGGCAGGAACACTGAAGCTTTCTTT. The chain is built from TRBV30 and TRBJ1-1, with D perhaps matching TRBD1 (6 bases). The CDR3 spans 13 residues. Germline CDR1 and CDR2: GTSNPN and SVGIG (reference sequence). V lost 3 bases to trimming and J lost 1 base, with 9 bases between them.

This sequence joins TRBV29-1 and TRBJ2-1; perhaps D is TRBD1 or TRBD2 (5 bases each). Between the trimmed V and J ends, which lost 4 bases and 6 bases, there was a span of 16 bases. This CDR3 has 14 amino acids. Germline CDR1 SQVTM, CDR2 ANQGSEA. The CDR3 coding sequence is TGCAGCGTTGCGAGGTTGGGGGATCTCAATGAGCAGTTCTTC. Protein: CSVARLGDLNEQFF.

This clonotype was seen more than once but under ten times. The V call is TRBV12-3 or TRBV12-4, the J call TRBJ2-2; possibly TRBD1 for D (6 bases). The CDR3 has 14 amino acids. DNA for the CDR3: TGTGCAACCACAGGGACCTCGAACACCGGGGAGCTGTTTTTT. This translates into CATTGTSNTGELFF.

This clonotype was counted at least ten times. CDR3 protein: CASRDTGFATNEKLFF. The CDR3 DNA reads as TGTGCCAGCAGGGATACAGGCTTTGCAACTAATGAAAAACTGTTTTTT. The genes are TRBV7-2 and TRBJ1-4; weak D call: TRBD1 (5 bases). Germline V gene lookup returns CDR1 SGHTA and CDR2 FQGNSA. This CDR3 is built from 16 residues. Trimming stripped 6 bases from V and 0 bases from J, with 14 bases between.